This T cell receptor beta chain was documented in a study of identical twins. Using its own MiXCR run on the 5' RACE reads, TCRdb lists one record per CDR3 protein. The sample lists more than 400,000 distinct CDR3 sequences; about 16% were seen once. This clonotype was counted ten times or more. This same sample was also taken into another study, of yellow fever vaccine responses in identical twins.

The TCR comes from a woman in her late teens or twenties in good health. The sequenced sample was CD4+ T cells sorted from blood.

This chain's CDR3 is CASSVRDRGETQYF. DNA of the CDR3: TGTGCCAGCAGTGTCCGGGACAGGGGCGAGACCCAGTACTTC. The chain uses TRBV12-3 or TRBV12-4 and TRBJ2-5; 10 bases agree with TRBD1. With V trimmed by 5 bases and J by 5 bases, 5 bases remained unmatched. The CDR3 is made up of 14 amino acids.